A selection of T cell receptor beta chains follows, all from one sample in a study of Graves' ophthalmopathy and Graves' hyperthyroidism. TCRdb passed the multiplex PCR reads through MiXCR, listing each CDR3 protein once. The data show fewer than 600,000 distinct CDR3 sequences, 14% seen once. Sequenced sample: blood. These receptors were obtained from a woman aged 25 to 39 with Graves' ophthalmopathy. Each CDR3 is given with its conserved first and last residue. Each record gives: J gene, D gene, V gene, clone size, CDR3 protein, CDR3 DNA. A D gene is named only where the DNA matches it firmly. Not all rows give a size; the values are once, few, many and, for expanded clones, a class.

>TRBJ1-5|TRBD1|TRBV30|many
CAWSVPGGLSNQPQHF
TGTGCCTGGAGTGTACCAGGGGGCCTTAGCAATCAGCCCCAGCATTTT
>TRBJ1-2|.|TRBV6-5|many
CASSPASNYGYTF
TGTGCCAGCAGCCCCGCATCTAACTATGGCTACACCTTC
>TRBJ1-1|.|TRBV6-1|many
CASSAPGLNTEAFF
TGTGCCAGCAGTGCCCCTGGGTTGAACACTGAAGCTTTCTTT
>TRBJ2-7|.|TRBV6-1|many
CASSEAGKLGEQYF
TGTGCCAGCAGTGAAGCGGGCAAGTTGGGGGAGCAGTACTTC
>TRBJ1-5|.|TRBV6-1|many
CASSERRGAGQPQHF
TGTGCCAGCAGTGAAAGGCGGGGGGCAGGTCAGCCCCAGCATTTT
>TRBJ2-5|TRBD2|TRBV12-3/TRBV12-4|many
CASTGGLETQYF
TGTGCCAGCACCGGGGGGTTAGAGACCCAGTACTTC
>TRBJ1-1|.|TRBV11-2|many
CASSLEWGYEAFF
TGTGCCAGCAGCTTAGAGTGGGGATACGAAGCTTTCTTT
>TRBJ2-7|TRBD1|TRBV10-3|many
CAISGRRNAGTELIYEQYF
TGTGCCATCAGTGGGAGAAGAAATGCCGGGACAGAGCTAATCTACGAGCAGTACTTC
>TRBJ1-2|TRBD1|TRBV6-1|many
CASSERGQYGYTF
TGTGCCAGCAGTGAAAGGGGGCAGTATGGCTACACCTTC
>TRBJ2-7|TRBD1|TRBV6-2/TRBV6-3|.
CASSYALPGGSSYEQYF
TGTGCCAGCAGTTACGCCCTCCCAGGGGGCAGCTCCTACGAGCAGTACTTC
>TRBJ2-7|.|TRBV29-1|many
CSVRQSYEQYF
TGCAGCGTGCGACAGTCCTACGAGCAGTACTTC
>TRBJ2-5|.|TRBV24-1|many
CATKRETQYF
TGTGCCACCAAAAGGGAGACCCAGTACTTC
>TRBJ2-2|TRBD1|TRBV6-5|many
CARSYSFGTGIGELFF
TGTGCCCGCAGTTACTCGTTCGGGACAGGGATCGGGGAGCTGTTTTTT
>TRBJ1-5|.|TRBV6-1|many
CASSERRGQPQHF
TGTGCCAGCAGTGAACGCAGGGGACAGCCCCAGCATTTT
>TRBJ2-5|.|TRBV30|many
CAWSVPVQRETQYF
TGTGCCTGGAGTGTACCGGTCCAACGGGAGACCCAGTACTTC
>TRBJ2-7|.|TRBV4-1|.
CASSQEGFGGFSYEQYF
TGCGCCAGCAGCCAAGAAGGGTTCGGAGGGTTCTCCTACGAGCAGTACTTC
>TRBJ1-1|.|TRBV18|few
CASSPREAEAFF
TGTGCCAGCTCACCACGGGAAGCTGAAGCTTTCTTT
>TRBJ2-7|TRBD2|TRBV28|.
CASSPTGLAGTVSYEQYF
TGTGCCAGCAGCCCGACGGGACTAGCGGGAACAGTTTCCTACGAGCAGTACTTC
>TRBJ1-2|.|TRBV24-1|.
CATSDRGLLSGYTF
TGTGCCACCAGTGACCGCGGACTTCTCTCTGGCTACACCTTC
>TRBJ1-2|.|TRBV28|many
CASSLTLRGSSNYGYTF
TGTGCCAGCAGTTTAACCCTGAGGGGGAGTTCTAACTATGGCTACACCTTC
>TRBJ2-2|.|TRBV9|.
CAISVDSKNTGELFF
TGTGCCATCAGCGTCGACAGCAAGAACACCGGGGAGCTGTTTTTT
>TRBJ2-2|.|TRBV12-3/TRBV12-4|.
CASSPMRGELFF
TGTGCCAGCAGCCCGATGCGGGGGGAGCTGTTTTTT
>TRBJ1-6|TRBD1|TRBV5-1|many
CASSPGGAGNSPLHF
TGCGCCAGCAGCCCAGGGGGCGCGGGTAATTCACCCCTCCACTTT
>TRBJ2-5|.|TRBV7-9|few
CASSPSGRVAGTQYF
TGTGCCAGCAGCCCTTCGGGCCGCGTCGCGGGGACCCAGTACTTC
>TRBJ1-1|.|TRBV6-1|.
CASSLSSEPTFF
TGTGCCAGCAGCCTCTCCTCCGAGCCGACTTTCTTT
>TRBJ1-5|TRBD1|TRBV6-2/TRBV6-3|few
CASSYSFPGQGVNQPQHF
TGTGCCAGCAGTTACTCCTTTCCGGGACAGGGGGTCAATCAGCCCCAGCATTTT
>TRBJ1-2|.|TRBV6-1|many
CASSPAGYGYTF
TGTGCCAGCAGTCCCGCAGGCTATGGCTACACCTTC
>TRBJ2-2|.|TRBV30|many
CAWSVDRRGELFF
TGTGCCTGGAGTGTCGACAGACGCGGGGAGCTGTTTTTT
>TRBJ2-7|TRBD2|TRBV7-2|many
CASSLAFELAGRHEQYF
TGTGCCAGCAGCTTAGCATTCGAACTAGCGGGGCGCCACGAGCAGTACTTC